This T cell receptor (beta chain) stems from a study of shared clonotypes between healthy human individuals (dated by TCRdb to about 2020). About the investigation overall: The cohort included three men and two women between 18 and 49 years of age. For each donor, CD4 naive and CD4 memory were each run on three plates, CD8 naive on two plates, and CD8 memory on one plate. The study deeply sequenced blood TCR repertoires of about 5 healthy adults to estimate repertoire size and the extent of clonotype sharing between individuals. To increase sequencing depth and limit assay-specific biases, different laboratories used diverse techniques to prepare libraries and sequence TCR repertoires. Between about 0.94 and 8.9 billion PBMCs per donor were obtained by leukapheresis. Beyond this particular receptor, the publication reports: Because the study included only a small number of donors, the genetic and exposure-history diversity represented was limited. Sampling was restricted to blood, and TCR repertoires in tissues likely differ from the TCR repertoires found in blood. Across four donors, 4.5% to 6.5% of naive CD4, roughly 3.5% of naive CD8, approximately 2.5% of memory CD4, and about 0.4% of memory CD8 clonotypes were shared. Pairwise subsampling led to the expectation that sequencing depth would affect the degree of clonotype sharing among donors. Rarefaction of sorted-subset datasets indicated incomplete sequencing despite the large sequencing depth. Estimated clonotype richness was generally larger for naive than for memory subsets. Clonotypes shared by all four sorted-subset donors showed higher generation probabilities than non-shared clonotypes.

Spanning cysteine to phenylalanine, the CDR3 consists of 16 amino acids. Only CDR3 DNA remains: 48 bases, in frame from the first base. Compared with germline, V lacks 1 base and J lacks 3 bases; bases without a gene match: 8. As encoded in the germline V gene, CDR1 is MDHEN while CDR2 is SYDVKM. Comment on this clone: What this receptor recognizes is not known. No qualities accompany the bases; no much larger clone lies one base away.

CD8 naive samples were obtained by positive selection for CCR7 among CD45RO-negative cells, yielding a CD45RA+CCR7+ population from which TemRA cells were excluded. The donors were healthy, HIV-negative adults who had no recently reported acute infections or vaccinations. Every donor was a Caucasian adult residing in Nashville, Tennessee, USA. After blood collection by leukapheresis, PBMCs were isolated using Ficoll-Histopaque density gradient centrifugation and then cryopreserved in the vapor phase of liquid nitrogen. Analytical flow cytometry was used to check the purity and quantity of each magnetically sorted T cell population. Genomic DNA was isolated from every sorted fraction and measured by UV absorbance on a Nanodrop 2000c. TCR CDR3 regions were amplified from genomic DNA by multiplex PCR using the deep immunoSEQ assay. For each cell subset, the extracted genomic DNA was distributed evenly across all wells of several immunoSEQ 96-well plates, and each plate served as one replicate. For sorted subsets, about 200 ng genomic DNA, equal to some 30,000 T cell genomes, was loaded into each replicate PCR. Purified libraries were quantified with a Qubit 3.0 fluorometer, sized on a Bioanalyzer 2100, and re-quantified with the KAPA Library Quantification kit. Each immunoSEQ 96-well plate was sequenced on its own single-read 150-cycle Illumina NextSeq 550 flow cell. In the authors' own workflow: The immunoSEQ output contained only junctional sequences without quality scores, so filtering could not match that applied to full-length reads. To assign V/J genes and CDR3, sequences were annotated using PyIR, a Python wrapper for IgBLAST v1.9, with IMGT germline references. Reads with weak V/J assignments (E-value above 1e-6), missing CDR3, stop codons, out-of-frame junctions, or ambiguous translated residues were removed. V3J clonotypes were defined as sequences sharing the same inferred V gene, J gene, and CDR3 amino acid sequence. The percentage overlap between two repertoires was calculated by dividing the number of shared unique clonotypes by the size of the smaller repertoire. Repertoire richness was assessed with RTK rarefaction, the Chao1 estimator, and Recon v2.1 estimates of unobserved clonotypes. OLGA was used to compute generation probabilities for all TCRbeta clonotypes that the gDNA method yielded from a handful of donors. Held by TCRdb, this immuneACCESS table contains in-frame sequences only and omits some clones. Under half of the omission traces to an unresolved V gene where checked; the cause of the rest is unknown. V, J and clone size are taken as reported in that table, and D and trimming were inferred from the DNA itself. A total of around 1.9 million clones appear in this sample, about 94% of them only once. Over 1.5% of the sample comes from the top ten.

This sequence uses TRBV28 and TRBJ1-1; TRBD1 aligns with 7 central bases. Sequencing used naive CD8+ T cells from PBMCs. This specimen's cell subset or site label, interpreted: CD45RA+CCR7+. This TCR was recovered from a man between 18 and 29 years old in good health. Some clones in this sample may be carry-over from other donors' samples. This receptor has the CDR3 CASSLSLDRADTEAFF. The nucleotides read TGTGCCAGCAGTTTATCCCTAGACAGGGCGGACACTGAAGCTTTCTTT. The reference TRBV28 and TRBJ1-1 proteins fill in what lies around the CDR3, so the full variable domain reads DVKVTQSSRYLVKRTGEKVFLECVQDMDHENMFWYRQDPGLGLRLIYFSYDVKMKEKGDIPEGYSVSREKKERFSLILESASTNQTSMYLCASSLSLDRADTEAFFGQGTRLTVV.